The T cell receptor (beta chain) under discussion was sequenced for a study of CD4+ T cells in melanoma. The method was immunoSEQ multiplex PCR; TCRdb's version includes in-frame clones alone and lacks a portion of them. The sample has around 130,000 clones; 92% are singletons. CDR3 length: 15 amino acids. V dropped 8 bases and J dropped 0; count of bases not matched to a gene: 7. Germline assignment: CDR1 SGHTA and CDR2 FQGNSA. The count of this clone is one. This receptor was obtained from a human donor with melanoma. The rearrangement links TRBV7-2 to TRBJ1-5; 7 bases agree with TRBD1. For the CDR3, the DNA is TGTGCCAGCGGCCGGGACAGATATAGCAATCAGCCCCAGCATTTT. Amino acid sequence: CASGRDRYSNQPQHF.